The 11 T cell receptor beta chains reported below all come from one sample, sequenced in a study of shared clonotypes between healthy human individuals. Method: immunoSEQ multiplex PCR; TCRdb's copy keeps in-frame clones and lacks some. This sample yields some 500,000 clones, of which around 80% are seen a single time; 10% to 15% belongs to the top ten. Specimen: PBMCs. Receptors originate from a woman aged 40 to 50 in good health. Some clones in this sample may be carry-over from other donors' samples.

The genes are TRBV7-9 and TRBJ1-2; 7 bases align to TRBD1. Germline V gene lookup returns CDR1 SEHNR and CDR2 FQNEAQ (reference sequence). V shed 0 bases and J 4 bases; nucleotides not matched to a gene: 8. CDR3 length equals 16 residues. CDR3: CASSLAGQDSFYGYTF. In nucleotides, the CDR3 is TGTGCCAGCAGCTTAGCCGGACAGGACTCCTTCTATGGCTACACCTTC. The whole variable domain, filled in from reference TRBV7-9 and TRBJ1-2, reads DTGVSQNPRHKITKRGQNVTFRCDPISEHNRLYWYRQTLGQGPEFLTYFQNEAQLEKSRLLSDRFSAERPKGSFSTLEIQRTEQGDSAMYLCASSLAGQDSFYGYTFGSGTRLTVV.

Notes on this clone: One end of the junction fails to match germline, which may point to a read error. CDR3 sequence (DNA): TGTGCCAGCAGTGCGACTAGCGGGAGCACAGATGCGCAGTATTTT. Residues: CASSATSGSTDAQYF. This sequence joins TRBV25-1 and TRBJ2-3, with 12 nucleotides matching TRBD2. Per the germline V gene, CDR1 is MGHDK and CDR2 is SYGVNS. CDR3 size: 15 residues.

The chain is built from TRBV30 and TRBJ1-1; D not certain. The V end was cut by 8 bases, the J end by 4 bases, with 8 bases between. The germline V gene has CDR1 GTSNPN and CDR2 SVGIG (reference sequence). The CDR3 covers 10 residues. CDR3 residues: CARATTEAFF. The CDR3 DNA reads TGTGCCCGGGCCACCACTGAAGCTTTCTTT.

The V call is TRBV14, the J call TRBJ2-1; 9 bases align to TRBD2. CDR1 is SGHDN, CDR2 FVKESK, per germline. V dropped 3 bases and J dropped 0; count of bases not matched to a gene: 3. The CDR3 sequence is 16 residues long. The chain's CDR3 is CASSHHSGSSYNEQFF. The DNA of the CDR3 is TGTGCCAGCAGCCACCATAGCGGGAGCTCCTACAATGAGCAGTTCTTC.

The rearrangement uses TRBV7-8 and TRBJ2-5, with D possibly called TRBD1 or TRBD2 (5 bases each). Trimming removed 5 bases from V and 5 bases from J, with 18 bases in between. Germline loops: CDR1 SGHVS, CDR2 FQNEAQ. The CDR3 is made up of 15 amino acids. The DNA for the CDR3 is TGTGCCAGCAGCCTTGTCAGAGGTGGGGGTGAGACCCAGTACTTC. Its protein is CASSLVRGGGETQYF. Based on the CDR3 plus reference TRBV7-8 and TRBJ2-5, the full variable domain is GAGVSQSPRYKVAKRGQDVALRCDPISGHVSLFWYQQALGQGPEFLTYFQNEAQLDKSGLPSDRFFAERPEGSVSTLKIQRTQQEDSAVYLCASSLVRGGGETQYFGPGTRLLVL.

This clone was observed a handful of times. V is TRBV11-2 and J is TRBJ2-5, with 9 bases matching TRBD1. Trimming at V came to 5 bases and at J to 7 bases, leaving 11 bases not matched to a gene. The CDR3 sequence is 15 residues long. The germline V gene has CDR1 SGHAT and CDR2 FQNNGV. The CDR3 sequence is CASSLGQGRGGTQYF. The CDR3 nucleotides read TGTGCCAGCAGCCTTGGACAGGGGAGGGGTGGGACCCAGTACTTC.

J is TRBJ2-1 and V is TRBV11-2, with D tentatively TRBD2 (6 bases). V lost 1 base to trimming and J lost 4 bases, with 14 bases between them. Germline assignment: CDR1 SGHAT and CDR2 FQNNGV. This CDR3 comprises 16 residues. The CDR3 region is CASSLAGRGRYNEQFF. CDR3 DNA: TGTGCCAGCAGCTTAGCGGGGCGGGGTAGATACAATGAGCAGTTCTTC.

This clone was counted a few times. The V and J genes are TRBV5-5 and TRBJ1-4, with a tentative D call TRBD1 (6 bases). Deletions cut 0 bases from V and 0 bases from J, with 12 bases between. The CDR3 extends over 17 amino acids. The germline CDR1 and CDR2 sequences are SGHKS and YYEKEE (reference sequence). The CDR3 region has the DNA TGTGCCAGCAGCTTGGACGGGGGCGGGGCAACTAATGAAAAACTGTTTTTT. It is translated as CASSLDGGGATNEKLFF.

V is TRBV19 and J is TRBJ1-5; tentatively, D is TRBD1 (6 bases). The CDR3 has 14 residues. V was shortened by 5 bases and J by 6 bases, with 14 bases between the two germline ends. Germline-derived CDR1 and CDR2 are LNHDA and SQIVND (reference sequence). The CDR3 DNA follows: TGTGCCAGTAGTGAACAGGGTCTCAGTCAGCCCCAGCATTTT. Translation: CASSEQGLSQPQHF.

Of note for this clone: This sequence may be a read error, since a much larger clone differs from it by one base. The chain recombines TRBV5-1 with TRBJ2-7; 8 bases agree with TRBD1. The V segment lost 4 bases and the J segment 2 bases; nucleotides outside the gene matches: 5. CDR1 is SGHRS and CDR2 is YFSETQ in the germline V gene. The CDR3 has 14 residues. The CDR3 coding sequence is TGCGCCAGCAGCACCGGACAGGGAGCCTACGAGCAGTACTTC. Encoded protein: CASSTGQGAYEQYF.

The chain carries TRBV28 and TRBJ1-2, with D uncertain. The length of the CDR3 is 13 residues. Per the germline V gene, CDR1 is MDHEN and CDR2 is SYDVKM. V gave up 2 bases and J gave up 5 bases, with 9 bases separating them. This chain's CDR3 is CASSLRSVYGYTF. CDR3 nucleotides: TGTGCCAGCAGTTTACGGTCAGTTTATGGCTACACCTTC.